The 13 T cell receptor gamma chains presented below share a single source sample, sequenced in a study of γδ T cells in repeated Plasmodium falciparum infection. TCRdb re-identified clones in the multiplex PCR reads via CATT. The repertoire consists of 30,000 or so gamma-chain clones, with approximately 1.4% occurring once and the leading ten covering just under 20%. Gammadelta T cells were flow-sorted from PBMC into Vgamma9/Vdelta2+ and Vdelta2-negative populations for bulk analysis. Sequenced input: gamma-delta T cells from blood. These receptors came from a pool of human donors (malaria-infected and uninfected, not separated).

This clone appeared many times. A far larger clone is off by one base, so a read error is likely. In the same sample, other DNA sequences code for this CDR3. This chain uses TRGV9 with TRGJ1 or TRGJ2. Assignment of the J gene here rests on matching the DNA to germline, because TCRdb gives none. CDR1 is GITISATS and CDR2 is ISYDGTV in the germline V gene (reference sequence). The CDR3 extends over 13 amino acids. CDR3 coding DNA: TGTGCTTTGTGGGGTCAGAGTTATTATAAGAAACTCTTT. It codes for CALWGQSYYKKLF.

This clone came up a few times. TCRdb lists the protein of a much larger clone for this DNA, which differs at residue 7, so this is likely a read error; the protein given here is translated from the DNA itself. CDR3 amino acids: CALWDSMGGKRKLF. The DNA for the CDR3 is TGTGCCTTGTGGGATTCCATGGGGGGTAAGCGAAAACTCTTT. Here the V gene is TRGV9, but the J gene went uncalled. CDR1 is GITISATS and CDR2 is ISYDGTV in the germline V gene (reference sequence). CDR3 length: 14 residues.

In this sample, this clone turned up many times. This sequence may be a read error, since a much larger clone differs from it by one base. This chain joins TRGV8 and TRGJ1 or TRGJ2. TCRdb lists no J gene, so it was determined here by aligning the DNA to germline. The CDR3 covers 13 residues. V shed 0 bases, J shed 6 bases, and the junction held 5 bases outside the gene matches. CDR1 is VENAVY and CDR2 is YDSYNSRV in the germline V gene. CDR3 in DNA: TGTGCCACCTGGGATAGGCGGCGTTATAAGAAACTCTTT. Its protein is CATWDRRRYKKLF.

Details on this clone: The protein held in TCRdb is that of a much larger clone and does not match this DNA's translation at residue 9, likely because of a read error; the protein shown is translated from the DNA. The CDR3 nucleotides read TGTGCCACCTGGGACAGGCCGGCGACACTCTTT. This translates into CATWDRPATLF. The gene calls are TRGV3 and TRGJ1 or TRGJ2. The CDR3 spans 11 residues. CDR1 is VTNTFY and CDR2 is YDVSTARD in the germline V gene (reference sequence). The junction had 8 bases not matched to a gene; V was cut back by 0 bases and J by 15 bases.

This clone was counted many times. Being one base from a much bigger clone, this may be a read error. The gene calls are TRGV9 and TRGJ1 or TRGJ2. The trim removed 6 bases at V and 3 bases at J, leaving 2 bases unmatched. This CDR3 region has 11 residues. The germline V gene has CDR1 GITISATS and CDR2 ISYDGTV (reference sequence). DNA for the CDR3: TGTGCCTTGTGGATTTATTATAAGAAACTCTTT. Translated: CALWIYYKKLF.

This clone occurred a few times. With a far larger clone one base away, a read error is the likely cause. The same CDR3 arises from other DNA sequences in this sample as well. V is TRGV9 and J is TRGJP. The CDR3 totals 17 residues. Germline CDR1 reads GITISATS; CDR2 reads ISYDGTV (reference sequence). This CDR3 reads CALWEVQLELGKKIKVF. The CDR3 bases are TGTGCCTTGTGGGAGGTGCAACTGGAGTTGGGTAAAAAAATCAAGGTATTT.

This clone was observed a handful of times. A read error likely explains this, since a far larger clone differs by one base. Other DNA sequences in this sample translate to the same CDR3. The chain joins TRGV9 to TRGJP. As TCRdb names no J gene, one was assigned here on the basis of a DNA match to germline. Germline CDR1 GITISATS, CDR2 ISYDGTV (reference sequence). The CDR3 runs to 18 residues. Here the CDR3 DNA reads TGTGCCTTATGGGAGGACAATAAGGGGGAGTTGGGCAAAAAAATCAAGGTATTT. It yields the protein CALWEDNKGELGKKIKVF.

With respect to this clone: The likely explanation is a read error, given a far larger clone one base away. Other DNA variants within this sample encode the same CDR3. The chain recombines TRGV9 with TRGJ1 or TRGJ2. Because TCRdb records no J gene, it was assigned here through a match of the DNA to germline. V lost 4 bases, J lost 10 bases, and 7 bases stayed unmatched. Germline V lookup: CDR1 GITISATS, CDR2 ISYDGTV (reference sequence). The CDR3 spans 11 residues. CDR3 sequence: CALWEVMKKLF. CDR3 coding DNA: TGTGCCTTGTGGGAAGTGATGAAGAAACTCTTT.

In regard to this clone: TCRdb's entry gives the protein of a much larger clone, which mismatches this DNA's translation at residue 10, likely from a read error; the protein reported here is translated from the DNA. The J segment was not called; the V segment is TRGV9. This CDR3 spans 12 amino acids. Germline CDR1 reads GITISATS; CDR2 reads ISYDGTV (reference sequence). CDR3 amino acids: CALWARPGKELF. The CDR3 bases are TGTGCCTTGTGGGCCCGCCCGGGCAAGGAACTCTTT.

This clone was seen many times. For this DNA, TCRdb reports the protein of a much larger clone, which diverges at residue 4, most likely from a read error; the protein presented here is translated directly from the DNA. The sample contains more than one DNA sequence encoding this CDR3. This CDR3 is CATRDGLEWMHDSYYKKLF. CDR3 sequence (DNA): TGTGCCACCCGGGATGGACTAGAGTGGATGCACGATTCTTATTATAAGAAACTCTTT. This rearrangement joins TRGV4 to TRGJ1 or TRGJ2. No J gene is reported in TCRdb; it was inferred here by comparing the DNA with germline. CDR3 length: 19 amino acids. Germline-derived CDR1 and CDR2 are EGSTGY and YDSYTSSV.

There are many counts of this clone. The protein TCRdb gives is from a much larger clone and does not agree with this DNA's translation at residue 5, likely a read error; the protein shown here comes from the DNA. J is TRGJ1 or TRGJ2 and V is TRGV9. The J gene comes from matching the DNA to germline here; TCRdb lacks it. The CDR3 totals 12 residues. Germline CDR1 is GITISATS and CDR2 is ISYDGTV (reference sequence). J gave up 4 bases and V 6 bases, and 6 bases lay outside the gene matches. The chain's CDR3 is CALWSLYYKKLF. The CDR3 nucleotides read TGTGCCTTGTGGAGTTTGTATTATAAGAAACTCTTT.

Comment on this clone: Since a far larger clone is one base different, this is likely a read error. This sample includes further DNA sequences coding for the same CDR3. This rearrangement joins TRGV5 to TRGJ1 or TRGJ2. As TCRdb names no J gene, one was assigned here on the basis of a DNA match to germline. The CDR3 covers 14 residues. Germline assignment: CDR1 VINAFY and CDR2 YDVSNSKD. After removal of 2 bases from V and 7 bases from J, the junction contained 11 bases not matched to a gene. Here the CDR3 reads CATWDTPPYYKKLF. CDR3 sequence (DNA): TGTGCCACCTGGGACACCCCCCCCTACTATAAGAAACTCTTT.

Details on this clone: TCRdb's listed protein matches a much larger clone and diverges from this DNA's translation at residue 9, likely through a read error; the protein shown comes from the DNA. The V gene call is TRGV3, and the J gene call is absent. This CDR3 region has 11 residues. CDR1 is VTNTFY and CDR2 is YDVSTARD in the germline V gene (reference sequence). The CDR3 region is CATWDRPRNLF. The CDR3 coding sequence is TGTGCCACCTGGGACAGGCCAAGGAACCTCTTT.